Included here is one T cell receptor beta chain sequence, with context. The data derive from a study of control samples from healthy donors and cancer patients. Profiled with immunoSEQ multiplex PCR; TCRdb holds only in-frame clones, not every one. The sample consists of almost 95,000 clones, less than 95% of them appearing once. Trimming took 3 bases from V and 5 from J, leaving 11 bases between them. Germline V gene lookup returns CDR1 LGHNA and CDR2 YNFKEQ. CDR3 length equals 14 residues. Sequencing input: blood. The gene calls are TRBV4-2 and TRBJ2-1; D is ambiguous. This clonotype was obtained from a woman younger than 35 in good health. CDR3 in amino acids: CASSHPLGDNEQFF. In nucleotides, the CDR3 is TGTGCCAGCAGCCATCCCCTGGGCGACAATGAGCAGTTCTTC.